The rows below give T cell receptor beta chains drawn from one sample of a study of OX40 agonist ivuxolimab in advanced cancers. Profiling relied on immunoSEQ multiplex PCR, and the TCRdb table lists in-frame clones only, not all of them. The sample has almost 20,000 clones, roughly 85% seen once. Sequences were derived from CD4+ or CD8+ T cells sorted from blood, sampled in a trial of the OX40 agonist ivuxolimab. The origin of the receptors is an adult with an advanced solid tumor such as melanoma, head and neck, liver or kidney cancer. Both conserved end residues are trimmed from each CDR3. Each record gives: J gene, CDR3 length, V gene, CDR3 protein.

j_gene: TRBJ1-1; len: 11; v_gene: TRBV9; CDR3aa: AAGTGANTEAF
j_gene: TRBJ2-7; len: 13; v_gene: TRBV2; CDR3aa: ASSESGTDSYEQY
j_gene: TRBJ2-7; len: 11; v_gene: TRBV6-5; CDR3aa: ASSYRKTYEQY
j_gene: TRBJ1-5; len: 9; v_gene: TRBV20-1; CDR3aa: SAEGSLAQH
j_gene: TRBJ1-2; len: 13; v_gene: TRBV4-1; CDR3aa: ASSQIIGQGNGYT
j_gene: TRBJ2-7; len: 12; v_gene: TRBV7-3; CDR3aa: ASSLGPDSSEQY
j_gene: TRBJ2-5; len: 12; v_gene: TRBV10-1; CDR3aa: ASSRDLSQETQY
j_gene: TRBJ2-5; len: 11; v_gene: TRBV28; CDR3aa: ASSFEGRETQY
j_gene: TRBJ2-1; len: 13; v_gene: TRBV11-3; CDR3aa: ASSSAANGHNEQF
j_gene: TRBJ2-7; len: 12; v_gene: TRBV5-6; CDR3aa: ASSFDRGSYEQY
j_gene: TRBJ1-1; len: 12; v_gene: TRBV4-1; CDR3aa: ASSQVTGNTEAF
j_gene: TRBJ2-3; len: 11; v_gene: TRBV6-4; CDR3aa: ASSELGEGTQY
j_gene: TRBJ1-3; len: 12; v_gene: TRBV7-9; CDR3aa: ASSSPGAGNTIY